This T cell receptor beta chain was found in a study of OX40 agonist ivuxolimab in advanced cancers. This table comes from immunoSEQ multiplex PCR, and its TCRdb copy is limited to in-frame clones, with some not included. The sample has approximately 47,000 clones, over 85% seen once. Sequences were derived from CD4+ or CD8+ T cells sorted from blood, sampled in a trial of the OX40 agonist ivuxolimab. This TCR was recovered from an adult with an advanced solid tumor such as melanoma, head and neck, liver or kidney cancer.

CDR3 protein: CASSVEGLAGAQPYNEQFF. In nucleotides, the CDR3 is TGTGCCAGCAGCGTAGAAGGTCTAGCGGGGGCCCAACCGTACAATGAGCAGTTCTTC. The rearrangement joins TRBV9 to TRBJ2-1; TRBD2 aligns across 10 bases. This CDR3 region has 19 residues. Germline CDR1 reads SGDLS; CDR2 reads YYNGEE. The V and J ends lost 0 bases and 4 bases, in that order; junction bases with no gene match: 13.